Sequencing of this T cell receptor beta chain was carried out in a study of T-cell reconstitution after alpha-beta-depleted transplantation in children. Library preparation (for TCRbeta) was performed with unique molecular identifiers. TCRdb reprocessed the PCR reads via MiXCR and lists one record per CDR3 protein. Found here are 600,000 to 800,000 distinct CDR3 sequences, less than 15% of them singletons; the top ten hold around 0.8%. The table lists this clonotype with many counts. Its specificity is not known. The CDR3 spans 14 residues. J was trimmed by 8 bases and V by 4 bases; bases with no gene match: 5. General observations from the study: Expanded graft clones, several hundred of them, were reportedly the source of alpha-beta T cells about two months after transplant. In some patients, recipient T cells and intrathymic progenitors surviving conditioning explained high day-60 diversity. By one year post-transplant, T-cell counts and diversity largely arose from T cells that were newly produced.

The chain carries TRBV12-3 or TRBV12-4 and TRBJ1-4; 9 bases line up with TRBD1. Sequencing was performed on PBMCs, taken before TCRalphabeta/CD19-depleted stem cell transplant. The TCR originated in a girl aged 2-10 years with congenital amegakaryocytic thrombocytopenia, due to receive a stem cell transplant. CDR3 nucleotide sequence: TGTGCCAGCAGTTCCCGACAGGGGGGAGAAAAACTGTTTTTT. It encodes CASSSRQGGEKLFF.